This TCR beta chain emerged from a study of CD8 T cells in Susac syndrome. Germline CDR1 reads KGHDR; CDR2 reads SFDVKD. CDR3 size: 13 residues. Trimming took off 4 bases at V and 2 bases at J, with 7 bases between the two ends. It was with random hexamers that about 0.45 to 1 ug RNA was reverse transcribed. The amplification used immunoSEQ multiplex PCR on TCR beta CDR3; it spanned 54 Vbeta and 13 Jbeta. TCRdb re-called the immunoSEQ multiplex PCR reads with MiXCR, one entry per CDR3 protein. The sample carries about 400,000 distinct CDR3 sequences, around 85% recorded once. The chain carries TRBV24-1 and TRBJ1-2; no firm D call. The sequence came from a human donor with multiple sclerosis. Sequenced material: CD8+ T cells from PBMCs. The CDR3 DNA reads TGTGCCACCAGTGACCGGGGAAACTATGGCTACACCTTC. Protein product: CATSDRGNYGYTF.